One sample yielded the 18 T cell receptor beta chains listed below, sequenced in a study of shared clonotypes between healthy human individuals. Method: immunoSEQ multiplex PCR; TCRdb's copy keeps in-frame clones and lacks some. The sample has 300,000 to 400,000 clones, under 80% seen once; the top ten hold 10%. Material: memory CD4+ T cells sorted from blood. Stated subset: CD45RA-negative fraction. The source of these receptors is a man aged 25-40 years in good health.

With regard to this clone: A far larger clone lies a single base away; this is likely a read error. V is TRBV7-9 and J is TRBJ2-2, with D hard to call. Trimming removed 6 bases at V and 2 bases at J, with 1 base between. The CDR3 is made up of 11 amino acids. CDR1 and CDR2 (germline): SEHNR, FQNEAQ (reference sequence). CDR3 DNA: TGTGCCAGCAGAAACACCGGGGAGCTGTTTTTT. Its protein product is CASRNTGELFF.

The V call is TRBV7-3, the J call TRBJ2-1; TRBD2 agrees at 8 bases. The germline CDR1 and CDR2 sequences are SGHTA and FQGTGA. J lost 2 bases, V lost 5 bases, and 5 bases had no gene match. The CDR3 has 15 amino acids. The CDR3 sequence is CASSPAGVAYNEQFF. In nucleotides, the CDR3 is TGTGCCAGCAGCCCAGCGGGAGTGGCCTACAATGAGCAGTTCTTC.

The rearrangement links TRBV9 to TRBJ2-7; D perhaps matches TRBD2 (6 bases). The CDR3 runs to 16 residues. CDR1 is SGDLS and CDR2 is YYNGEE in the germline V gene. V lost 3 bases to trimming and J lost 0 bases, with 16 bases between them. The CDR3 nucleotides are TGTGCCAGCAGCGAGGAAGCATGGGGGGACTCCTACGAGCAGTACTTC. It yields the protein CASSEEAWGDSYEQYF.

V gene TRBV5-1 combines with J gene TRBJ2-7; a possible D gene is TRBD1 (6 bases). This CDR3 is built from 12 residues. Germline values: CDR1 SGHRS, CDR2 YFSETQ. Between the trimmed V and J ends, which lost 2 bases and 4 bases, there was a span of 7 bases. The CDR3 sequence: CASSFTGYEQYF. In nucleotides, the CDR3 is TGCGCCAGCAGCTTCACAGGGTACGAGCAGTACTTC.

The gene calls are TRBV27 and TRBJ2-5, with 7 bases aligning to TRBD2. V shed 6 bases and J 4 bases; nucleotides not matched to a gene: 5. Per germline, CDR1 MNHEY and CDR2 SMNVEV (reference sequence). The CDR3 extends over 13 amino acids. This chain's CDR3 is CASSPLAGETQYF. The DNA of the CDR3 is TGTGCCAGCAGCCCCTTAGCGGGAGAGACCCAGTACTTC.

The chain employs TRBV18 and TRBJ2-3; no clear D gene. Germline assignment: CDR1 KGHSH and CDR2 LQKENI. Trimming removed 7 bases from V and 8 bases from J, with 13 bases in between. There are 12 residues in the CDR3. Here the CDR3 DNA reads TGTGCCAGCTTTACCGACTTTGGTACGCAGTATTTT. Translating gives CASFTDFGTQYF.

V and J are TRBV11-2 and TRBJ2-1; TRBD2 matches 8 bases. The CDR3 runs 15 residues. Germline assignment: CDR1 SGHAT and CDR2 FQNNGV. After removal of 6 bases from V and 7 bases from J, the junction contained 11 bases not matched to a gene. In DNA form, the CDR3 reads TGTGCCAGCAGTCCTCAACTAGCGGAAGGGAATGAGCAGTTCTTC. Protein sequence: CASSPQLAEGNEQFF. Full variable domain (remainder filled in from reference TRBV11-2 and TRBJ2-1): EAGVAQSPRYKIIEKRQSVAFWCNPISGHATLYWYQQILGQGPKLLIQFQNNGVVDDSQLPKDRFSAERLKGVDSTLKIQPAKLEDSAVYLCASSPQLAEGNEQFFGPGTRLTVL.

The J gene is TRBJ2-3, the V gene TRBV7-9; 9 nucleotides match TRBD2. The CDR3 spans 15 residues. In germline, CDR1 is SEHNR, CDR2 FQNEAQ (reference sequence). V was pared by 5 bases and J by 2 bases, with 5 bases of the junction left unmatched. The CDR3 coding sequence is TGTGCCAGCAGCCTGACTAGCGGCTCCACAGATACGCAGTATTTT. This translates into CASSLTSGSTDTQYF.

The V and J genes are TRBV7-9 and TRBJ1-3, with D unclear. V lost 6 bases, J lost 0 bases, and 12 bases lay in between. The V gene's germline CDR1 is SEHNR and CDR2 FQNEAQ (reference sequence). The CDR3 has 15 residues. The DNA of the CDR3 is TGTGCCAGCAGGGGGAAACGGGTCTCTGGAAACACCATATATTTT. This encodes CASRGKRVSGNTIYF.

With respect to this clone: A junction end diverges from the germline sequence, so it may reflect a read error. The chain is built from TRBV6-6 and TRBJ2-5; D is undetermined. In germline, CDR1 is MNHNY, CDR2 SVGAGI (reference sequence). The CDR3 runs to 14 residues. The CDR3 DNA sequence: TGTGCCAGCAGTTACGGAGCCCTTCAAGCGACCCAGTACTTC. Translating gives CASSYGALQATQYF.

This chain links TRBV11-2 with TRBJ2-7, with D perhaps matching TRBD1 (5 bases). Germline CDR1 is SGHAT and CDR2 is FQNNGV. Deletions cut 5 bases from V and 4 bases from J, with 15 bases between. The CDR3 totals 14 residues. The CDR3 DNA is TGTGCCAGCAGCACCCGGACATACACTTACGAGCAGTACTTC. Translating it yields CASSTRTYTYEQYF.

The chain has TRBV10-1 and TRBJ1-6, with D tentatively TRBD1 (6 bases). The germline V gene encodes CDR1 WNHNN and CDR2 SYGVQD (reference sequence). The ends were cut back, 6 bases at V and 5 bases at J, with 17 bases in the middle. The CDR3 is 16 amino acids. Here the CDR3 DNA reads TGCGCCAGCAGCTTCACAGGGTTCCCAAATAATTCACCCCTCCACTTT. Protein: CASSFTGFPNNSPLHF.

The gene calls are TRBV27 and TRBJ2-3; 7 bases are a match to TRBD2. The CDR3 is 14 amino acids. Germline CDR1 and CDR2: MNHEY and SMNVEV (reference sequence). J gave up 8 bases and V 0 bases, and 5 bases lay outside the gene matches. CDR3 sequence reads: CASSLSAWGGTQYF. The CDR3 nucleotides read TGTGCCAGCAGTTTATCGGCGTGGGGGGGTACGCAGTATTTT.

The chain combines TRBV5-6 with TRBJ1-4, with D unresolved. The CDR3 is made up of 15 amino acids. The V gene lost 4 bases and the J gene lost 7 bases, with 17 bases spanning the gap. Per the germline V gene, CDR1 is SGHDT and CDR2 is YYEEEE. This CDR3 is CASSRSRRWIEKLFF. The DNA for the CDR3 is TGTGCCAGCAGCCGATCAAGGCGGTGGATTGAAAAACTGTTTTTT.

This clone was detected only a few times. The gene calls are TRBV30 and TRBJ2-6; no definite D call. Germline loops: CDR1 GTSNPN, CDR2 SVGIG (reference sequence). The CDR3 extends over 16 amino acids. The V end lost 5 bases, the J end lost 0 bases, and 14 bases lay between the germline ends. CDR3 residues: CAWGPKLSSGANVLTF. CDR3 bases: TGTGCCTGGGGTCCCAAACTTAGCTCTGGGGCCAACGTCCTGACTTTC.

The V gene is TRBV28, the J gene TRBJ1-5; TRBD1 aligns across 10 bases. Germline-derived CDR1 and CDR2 are MDHEN and SYDVKM. J lost 2 bases, V lost 6 bases, and 4 bases had no gene match. This CDR3 has 15 amino acids. The CDR3 loop reads CASSGTGVGNQPQHF. Written as DNA, the CDR3 is TGTGCCAGCAGCGGGACAGGGGTGGGCAATCAGCCCCAGCATTTT.

This clone occurred a few times. The chain joins TRBV12-5 to TRBJ2-3; D is unresolved. Trimming stripped 1 base from V and 6 bases from J, with 11 bases between. The CDR3 covers 14 residues. Germline CDR1 LGHNT, CDR2 FRNRAP. The CDR3 is CASGLGMGRDTQYF. CDR3 in DNA: TGTGCTAGTGGTTTGGGGATGGGAAGGGATACGCAGTATTTT. The full variable domain, in which reference TRBV12-5 and TRBJ2-3 provide the parts outside the CDR3, is DARVTQTPRHKVTEMGQEVTMRCQPILGHNTVFWYRQTMMQGLELLAYFRNRAPLDDSGMPKDRFSAEMPDATLATLKIQPSEPRDSAVYFCASGLGMGRDTQYFGPGTRLTVL.

In the case of this clone: It may be a read error: a sequence one base away is much more abundant. The rearrangement uses TRBV29-1 and TRBJ2-1, with D possibly being TRBD1 or TRBD2 (5 bases each). CDR1 SQVTM and CDR2 ANQGSEA come from the germline V gene. The CDR3 has 11 amino acids. The CDR3 nucleotides are TGCGGCGTTGAGATGGGGGATGAGCAGTTCTTC. It yields the protein CGVEMGDEQFF.